Listed here is a single T cell receptor (beta chain). As processed by the authors: Amplifying reference gene primers gave estimates of nucleated cell counts. Only in-frame clones appear in the TCRdb table, and some are missing; sequencing was by immunoSEQ multiplex PCR. D and trimming come from the DNA, and the V and J calls and clone size come from that table. The sample shows about 160,000 clones, approximately 88% of them seen only once. These data belong to a study of blood T cell repertoires in COVID-19. Study details: PBMCs, B-cell-depleted T cells, or T cells provided the cDNA or gDNA that made up the material.

Recruitment covered over 20 US areas and drew participants whose ages spanned about 18 to 90 years. Researchers sorted participants into cohorts using their self-reported clinical history. The sample was PBMCs or T cells enriched from blood (not recorded which). The receptor's source is a woman aged 45 to 65 who had recovered from COVID-19.

CDR3 region: CASSLLSTNTEAFF. The CDR3 bases are TGCGCCAGCAGCTTACTTAGTACCAACACTGAAGCTTTCTTT. This chain connects TRBV5-1 to TRBJ1-1; no definite D call. Germline lookup yields CDR1 SGHRS and CDR2 YFSETQ. The CDR3 has 14 amino acids. The ends were cut back, 2 bases at V and 2 bases at J, with 10 bases in the middle.